This T cell receptor beta chain stems from a study of T cells in Graves' hyperthyroidism and ophthalmopathy. The CDR3 runs 12 residues. CDR1 and CDR2 from the germline V gene are SQVTM and ANQGSEA. V trimming: 5 bases; J trimming: 7 bases; junction bases outside the gene matches: 6. An absence of ophthalmopathy progression within 18 months meant stable Graves' hyperthyroidism. Each diagnosis drew on symptoms, thyroxine, TRAb, thyroid ultrasound and orbital computed tomography findings. PBMCs were sourced from more than 9 ml fresh peripheral blood. RNA transcripts yielded amplified TCR beta CDR3 regions. Using the HTBI primer set, a first-round RT-PCR was run on the TCR CDR3. TCRdb re-derived calls from the multiplex PCR reads in MiXCR, one entry per CDR3 protein. The sample lists around 300,000 distinct CDR3 sequences; about an eighth were seen once.

What was sequenced was blood. This chain joins TRBV29-1 and TRBJ1-2; 8 bases align to TRBD1. The TCR sequence derives from a woman in her thirties or forties with Graves' hyperthyroidism. The CDR3 DNA sequence: TGCAGCGTTTGGGACAGGATGCGTGGCTACACCTTC. Residues: CSVWDRMRGYTF.